This TCR beta chain appears in the sequencing data of a study of blood T cell repertoires in COVID-19. Across the whole study: Researchers got acute and convalescent COVID-19 samples from the United States, Italy and Spain.

In the source study's methods: Counts of nucleated cells, estimated from reference gene primer amplification, were obtained. Assay: immunoSEQ multiplex PCR; the TCRdb copy retains only in-frame clones and omits some. Clonal size and the V and J genes are those of that table, whereas D and trimming came from the DNA. The sample has roughly 130,000 clones, over 75% seen once. This CDR3 has 15 residues. Germline assignment: CDR1 SGHNT and CDR2 YENEEA. V gave up 1 base and J gave up 7 bases, with 16 bases separating them. Only a few counts were recorded for this clone. The specimen was peripheral blood. The TCR comes from a woman aged 55-69 years with acute or convalescent COVID-19. This chain joins TRBV11-3 and TRBJ1-2, with D maybe TRBD1 (6 bases). The DNA for the CDR3 is TGTGCCAGCAGCTTAGGGTCGCAGGGGCCTGTTGGCTACACCTTC. Translating gives CASSLGSQGPVGYTF.